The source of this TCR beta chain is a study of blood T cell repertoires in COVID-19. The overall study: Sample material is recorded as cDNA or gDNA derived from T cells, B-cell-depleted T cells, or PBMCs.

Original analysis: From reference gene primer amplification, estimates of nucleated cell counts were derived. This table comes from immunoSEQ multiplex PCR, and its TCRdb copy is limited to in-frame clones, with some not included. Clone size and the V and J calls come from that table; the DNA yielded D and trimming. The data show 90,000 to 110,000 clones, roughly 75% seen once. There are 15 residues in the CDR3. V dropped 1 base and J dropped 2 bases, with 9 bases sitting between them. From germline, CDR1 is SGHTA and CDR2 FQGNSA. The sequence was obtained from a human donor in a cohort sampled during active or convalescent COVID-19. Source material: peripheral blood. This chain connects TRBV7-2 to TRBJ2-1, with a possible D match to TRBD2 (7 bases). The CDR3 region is CASSLGGGTYNEQFF. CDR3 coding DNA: TGTGCCAGCAGCTTAGGGGGGGGCACCTACAATGAGCAGTTCTTC. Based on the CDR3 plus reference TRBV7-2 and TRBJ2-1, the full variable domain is GAGVSQSPSNKVTEKGKDVELRCDPISGHTALYWYRQSLGQGLEFLIYFQGNSAPDKSGLPSDRFSAERTGGSVSTLTIQRTQQEDSAVYLCASSLGGGTYNEQFFGPGTRLTVL.